This record concerns one T cell receptor (beta chain) sequence. Its recognized antigen is unknown. Base qualities are missing; no much larger clone stands one base away. Sample time point, as interpreted from the label and publication: progressive disease on ibrutinib. For TCR beta library preparation, about 1.8 micrograms of genomic DNA were isolated from cryopreserved PBMCs. Longitudinal blood samples from CLL patients on ibrutinib monotherapy underwent high-throughput TCR beta sequencing. The patients were enrolled in a single-center, open-label phase 2 trial of ibrutinib monotherapy. This entry comes from a study of cytotoxic CD8 clonotypes in ibrutinib-treated CLL (dated by TCRdb to the early 2020s). With respect to the entire study: In this cohort, about 15 patients were treatment-naive and ten to twelve were relapsed/refractory, while some 17 had unmutated IGHV. Patients were still on ibrutinib when every remission and progressive disease sample was collected. Response samples were obtained after a median of about 13 months of treatment, with a range of roughly 6 to 40 months. Partial responses were observed in about 25 patients and complete responses in 2; after a median follow-up of around 64 months, remission was maintained in 14 patients and progression was observed in roughly twelve. Longitudinal samples were available for about 30% of the 86 trial participants. On average, each sample had 255,043 productive templates and approximately 100,000 productive rearrangements. Cryopreserved peripheral blood mononuclear cells were obtained prior to treatment, at the time of response, and at either disease progression or sustained remission. What the research found in general, with its limitations: Baseline clonality exceeded that of age-matched healthy donors and correlated strongly with circulating CD8+ T-cell counts. Lymph node repertoires were not examined, and the timing of sampling was not matched between patients in sustained remission and those whose disease progressed. At ibrutinib response clonality went up, during sustained remission it held steady, and at progression it dropped back toward baseline. Public clonotypes were rare and either shrank or stayed stable during treatment, and the rise in clonality at ibrutinib response reflected expansion of private clonotypes.

On a MiSeq, deep resolution sequencing aimed for a depth between 1 in 1 million and 1 in 200,000 T cells, with each clonotype covered 10x on average. TCR beta libraries were generated with the immunoSEQ hsTCRB Kit. In the original analysis: Data were analyzed with ImmunoSEQ Data Assistant and ImmunoSEQ Analyzer, with V, D and J genes assigned per IMGT definitions. Clonality, which ranges from 0 to 1, was calculated by subtracting the normalized Shannon entropy of productive rearrangement frequencies from one. Public clonotype analysis was restricted to overrepresented clonotypes comprising at least 0.05% of each patient's repertoire. More than ten repertoires from age-matched healthy donors, obtained from immuneACCESS, served as clonality controls. Here the immuneACCESS table is served through TCRdb, limited to in-frame sequences with V and J called. Missing clones are a known gap in these copies; in checked studies unresolved V genes cover under half, and the rest lacks a known reason. V and J calls and clone size come straight from that table; D and trimming were deduced from the DNA. The sample records around 77,000 clones, approximately 80% of which are singletons. Of the sample, around 7.6% is held by the ten largest clones.

From cysteine to phenylalanine, the CDR3 is 15 amino acids long. Just the 45-base CDR3 DNA is kept, in frame starting at base 1. Reading the germline V gene (reference sequence) gives CDR1 MNHEY and CDR2 SMNVEV. Trimming at the junction amounts to 0 bases on V and 2 bases on J, and the germline ends lie 11 bases apart. The origin of this receptor is a human donor with chronic lymphocytic leukemia. This chain is built from TRBV27 and TRBJ2-7; the D gene remains uncertain. The sample here was PBMCs, taken at disease progression, from a patient treated with ibrutinib. The DNA sequence is as follows: TGTGCCAGCAGTTTATCAAGAGACACAACCTACGAGCAGTACTTC. Translation gives CASSLSRDTTYEQYF.